This T cell receptor beta chain emerged from a study of beta chain features in type 1 diabetes. Turning to the study itself: Patients shared similar age, gender and cell yields with healthy donors. There were approximately 100,000,000 sorted cells examined across all samples.

The sequenced template was cDNA made from the entire isolated RNA. Sequenced by immunoSEQ multiplex PCR; TCRdb stores in-frame clones only, minus some. The data contain hundreds of thousands of clones, over 11% of them seen just once; the ten biggest clones take up around 0.04%. About this clone itself: Its specificity is not known. At the DNA level, this CDR3 is encoded by other sequences in the same sample as well.

V lost 3 bases and J lost 1, with 9 bases in between. The CDR3 is made up of 13 amino acids. Per the germline V gene, CDR1 is SQVTM and CDR2 is ANQGSEA. Study-wide points: Type 1 diabetes patients showed a moderate but significant shortening of TCRB CDR3s in all four CD4+ subsets. Naive, central memory and Treg TCRB repertoires appeared more alike in patients than in healthy donors.

One heparinised draw, averaging roughly 110 mL, was taken per donor. What was sequenced was naive CD4+ T cells from blood. This chain links TRBV29-1 with TRBJ1-1; D might be TRBD1 (5 bases). This receptor was obtained from a young man with type 1 diabetes. The chain's CDR3 is CSVDAGGNTEAFF. The CDR3 DNA reads as TGCAGCGTTGATGCGGGGGGGAACACTGAAGCTTTCTTT.